Presented here are 20 T cell receptor beta chains from one specimen sequenced in a study of T cell repertoires in cytomegalovirus infection. MiXCR was run by TCRdb on the reads, yielding one entry per CDR3 protein. The sample consists of roughly 80,000 distinct CDR3 sequences, about 24% of them appearing once. No antigen has been assigned to these receptors. The sequencing used CD8+ T cells from cultured PBMCs, collected from culture after CMV antigen stimulation. These receptors all stem from a human donor in good health (CMV status not recorded). Some clones in this sample may be carry-over from other donors' samples.

This clonotype was found many times. The chain recombines TRBV9 with TRBJ2-6; D call uncertain. The V and J ends lost 2 bases and 0 bases respectively, with 3 bases between them. The CDR3 is made up of 14 amino acids. Germline V gene data show CDR1 as SGDLS and CDR2 as YYNGEE. As DNA, the CDR3 is TGTGCCAGCAGCGTGGGCTCTGGGGCCAACGTCCTGACTTTC. Its translation: CASSVGSGANVLTF.

This chain links TRBV20-1 with TRBJ1-6, with a tentative D call TRBD1 (6 bases). Germline assignment: CDR1 DFQATT and CDR2 SNEGSKA (reference sequence). The germline V and J ends were trimmed by 6 bases and 7 bases, with 16 bases remaining between them. This CDR3 is 14 amino acids long. The CDR3 protein is CSALNRVRNSPLHF. In DNA, the CDR3 is TGCAGTGCGCTAAACAGGGTTCGAAATTCACCCCTCCACTTT.

This clonotype appeared a few times. The rearrangement links TRBV5-1 to TRBJ2-2, with 9 positions matching TRBD2. In germline, CDR1 is SGHRS, CDR2 YFSETQ. V was clipped by 4 bases and J by 1 base; unmatched bases: 5. The CDR3 runs to 16 residues. The CDR3 bases are TGCGCCAGCAGCCAACTAGCGGGTGTGAACACCGGGGAGCTGTTTTTT. This sequence encodes CASSQLAGVNTGELFF.

This rearrangement joins TRBV28 to TRBJ2-5; D is unresolved. The CDR3 length is 13 residues. The ends were cut back, 5 bases at V and 0 bases at J, with 7 bases in the middle. Per the germline V gene, CDR1 is MDHEN and CDR2 is SYDVKM. The CDR3 here is CASSHQYQETQYF. The CDR3 nucleotides read TGTGCCAGCAGTCACCAGTACCAAGAGACCCAGTACTTC.

This clonotype was picked up many times. This rearrangement joins TRBV12-3 or TRBV12-4 to TRBJ2-5, with 7 nucleotides matching TRBD1. V lost 5 bases and J lost 0; bases outside the gene matches: 6. CDR3 length: 15 residues. The CDR3 nucleotides read TGTGCCAGCAGTCCGACAGGGACCGACCAAGAGACCCAGTACTTC. Translated, it gives CASSPTGTDQETQYF.

The chain joins TRBV4-1 to TRBJ2-1, with 11 bases aligning to TRBD2. Unmatched junction bases numbered 7, after V lost 3 bases and J lost 6 bases. The CDR3 is 16 amino acids. Germline V gives CDR1 MGHRA, CDR2 YSYEKL. The CDR3 coding sequence is TGCGCCAGCAGCCAGATTGGGACTAGCGGTTTCAATGAGCAGTTCTTC. Its translation: CASSQIGTSGFNEQFF.

The rearrangement uses TRBV24-1 and TRBJ2-1, with TRBD1 matching over 9 bases. This CDR3 is built from 17 residues. The germline V gene encodes CDR1 KGHDR and CDR2 SFDVKD. The junction had 8 bases not matched to a gene; V was cut back by 1 base and J by 5 bases. CDR3 nucleotides: TGTGCCACCAGTGATTTCCCCGGGACAGGGAAGAACAATGAGCAGTTCTTC. Residues: CATSDFPGTGKNNEQFF.

The table lists this clonotype with a few counts. The V gene is TRBV2, the J gene TRBJ2-1, with D perhaps matching TRBD2 (6 bases). Germline assignment: CDR1 SNHLY and CDR2 FYNNEI. This CDR3 comprises 13 residues. With 10 bases removed from V and 16 bases from J, the gap between germline ends came to 26 bases. The CDR3 loop is CAIAEKVGSSFFF. In nucleotides, the CDR3 is TGTGCCATCGCCGAAAAGGTCGGGAGTTCCTTTTTCTTC.

The chain uses TRBV7-6 and TRBJ2-1; D uncertain. V lost 4 bases and J 2 bases, leaving 9 bases between the germline ends. Germline assignment: CDR1 SGHVS and CDR2 FNYEAQ. The CDR3 has 14 residues. The CDR3: CASSSDSPYNEQFF. The CDR3 nucleotides are TGTGCCAGCAGCTCCGACTCGCCCTACAATGAGCAGTTCTTC.

The J gene is TRBJ2-5, the V gene TRBV6-2 or TRBV6-3; D is unclear. CDR3 length equals 13 residues. V shed 6 bases and J shed 5 bases, with 13 bases lying between them. Germline CDR1 and CDR2: MNHEY and SVGEGT. CDR3 nucleotides: TGTGCCAGCAGCTACGAGGTACCGGAGACCCAGTACTTC. This encodes CASSYEVPETQYF.

The V and J genes are TRBV6-5 and TRBJ2-2; 8 nucleotides agree with TRBD1. V was pared by 0 bases and J by 7 bases, with 13 bases of the junction left unmatched. Per germline, CDR1 MNHEY and CDR2 SVGAGI. The CDR3 runs to 18 residues. CDR3 DNA sequence: TGTGCCAGCAGTTACTCAAACACCGGGACAGGCTTTTACGGGGAGCTGTTTTTT. Translated: CASSYSNTGTGFYGELFF.

The rearrangement joins TRBV19 to TRBJ2-7; possibly TRBD2 for D (5 bases). The CDR3 is made up of 13 amino acids. Trimming cost V 5 bases and J 2 bases, with 10 bases left between them. Germline V CDR1 and CDR2: LNHDA, SQIVND (reference sequence). CDR3 nucleotide sequence: TGTGCCAGTAGTGGTGCCGGGGCCTACGAGCAGTACTTC. Protein sequence: CASSGAGAYEQYF.

V and J are TRBV5-1 and TRBJ2-2; D unclear. CDR3 length equals 14 residues. Germline V gene data show CDR1 as SGHRS and CDR2 as YFSETQ. V shed 1 base and J shed 2 bases, with 6 bases lying between them. The CDR3 sequence: CASSLSINTGELFF. In DNA, the CDR3 is TGCGCCAGCAGCTTGAGCATTAACACCGGGGAGCTGTTTTTT. The full variable domain, with the rest looked up from reference TRBV5-1 and TRBJ2-2, is KAGVTQTPRYLIKTRGQQVTLSCSPISGHRSVSWYQQTPGQGLQFLFEYFSETQRNKGNFPGRFSGRQFSNSRSEMNVSTLELGDSALYLCASSLSINTGELFFGEGSRLTVL.

This clonotype was counted many times. The chain is built from TRBV7-8 and TRBJ1-2; TRBD1 matches at 7 bases. The germline V gene has CDR1 SGHVS and CDR2 FQNEAQ. V was clipped by 3 bases and J by 1 base; unmatched bases: 8. This CDR3 comprises 16 residues. The CDR3 protein is CASSLAGTDSNYGYTF. CDR3 in DNA: TGTGCCAGCAGCTTGGCCGGGACAGACAGTAACTATGGCTACACCTTC.

This clonotype is a singleton in its sample. The chain recombines TRBV11-2 with TRBJ1-1; D is possibly TRBD1 (5 bases). The CDR3 has 14 amino acids. The V gene lost 1 base and the J gene lost 5 bases, with 11 bases spanning the gap. Germline V lookup: CDR1 SGHAT, CDR2 FQNNGV. CDR3 nucleotide sequence: TGTGCCAGCAGCTTAGGGGTCGGGGGGACTGAAGCTTTCTTT. As protein: CASSLGVGGTEAFF. The full variable domain, its missing parts supplied by reference TRBV11-2 and TRBJ1-1, is EAGVAQSPRYKIIEKRQSVAFWCNPISGHATLYWYQQILGQGPKLLIQFQNNGVVDDSQLPKDRFSAERLKGVDSTLKIQPAKLEDSAVYLCASSLGVGGTEAFFGQGTRLTVV.

This clonotype has at least ten counts. The J gene is TRBJ1-5, the V gene TRBV6-2 or TRBV6-3, with 7 bases that match TRBD1. CDR1 is MNHEY, CDR2 SVGEGT, per germline. There are 20 residues in the CDR3. Trimming at V came to 5 bases and at J to 0 bases, leaving 19 bases not matched to a gene. The CDR3 nucleotides read TGTGCCAGCAGTCCGAGGACCGGGACAGAAAATCCCTATAGCAATCAGCCCCAGCATTTT. The encoded protein is CASSPRTGTENPYSNQPQHF.

The rearrangement links TRBV12-3 or TRBV12-4 to TRBJ2-7; D is ambiguous. The CDR3 has 12 residues. Trimming stripped 6 bases from V and 6 bases from J, with 12 bases between. The CDR3 region is CASRSSLLEQYF. In DNA form, the CDR3 reads TGTGCCAGCAGATCAAGCTTACTCGAGCAGTACTTC.

This clonotype is a singleton in its sample. The rearrangement joins TRBV9 to TRBJ2-2; D gene unclear. The length of the CDR3 is 12 residues. The germline gives CDR1 SGDLS, CDR2 YYNGEE. The V gene lost 3 bases and the J gene lost 6 bases, with 6 bases spanning the gap. The CDR3 DNA is TGTGCCAGCAGCGGTGTGTCCGGGGAGCTGTTTTTT. Its protein is CASSGVSGELFF.

Only a few counts were recorded for this clonotype. The chain recombines TRBV19 with TRBJ2-1; no clear D. Per germline, CDR1 LNHDA and CDR2 SQIVND (reference sequence). This CDR3 has 17 residues. With 0 bases removed from V and 0 bases from J, the gap between germline ends came to 12 bases. The CDR3 region is CASSIDRGLLSYNEQFF. Written as DNA, the CDR3 is TGTGCCAGTAGTATAGATCGAGGCCTCCTCTCCTACAATGAGCAGTTCTTC.

The chain has TRBV20-1 and TRBJ2-1; 8 nucleotides line up with TRBD1. This CDR3 contains 17 residues. Germline assignment: CDR1 DFQATT and CDR2 SNEGSKA (reference sequence). The ends lost 0 bases at V and 4 bases at J; junction bases unmatched: 11. The CDR3 nucleotides are TGCAGTGCTAGAGATCGCTTTCGGGACAGGCTTTACAATGAGCAGTTCTTC. Amino acids: CSARDRFRDRLYNEQFF.